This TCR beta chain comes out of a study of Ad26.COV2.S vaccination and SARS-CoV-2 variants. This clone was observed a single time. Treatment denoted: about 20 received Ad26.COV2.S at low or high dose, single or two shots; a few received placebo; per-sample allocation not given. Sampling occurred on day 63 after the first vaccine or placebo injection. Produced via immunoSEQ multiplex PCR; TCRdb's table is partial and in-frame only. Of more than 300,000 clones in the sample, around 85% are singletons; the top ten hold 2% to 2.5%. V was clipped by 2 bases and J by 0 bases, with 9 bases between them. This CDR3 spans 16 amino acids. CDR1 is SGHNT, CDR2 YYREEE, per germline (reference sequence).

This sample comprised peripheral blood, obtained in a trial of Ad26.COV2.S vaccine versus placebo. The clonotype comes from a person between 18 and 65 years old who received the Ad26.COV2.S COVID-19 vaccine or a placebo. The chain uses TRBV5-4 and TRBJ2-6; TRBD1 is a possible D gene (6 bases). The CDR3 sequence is CASSFRTVSGANVLTF. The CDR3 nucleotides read TGTGCCAGCAGCTTCCGGACAGTCTCTGGGGCCAACGTCCTGACTTTC.